This TCR beta chain was sequenced during a study of OX40 agonist ivuxolimab in advanced cancers. Sequencing was performed with immunoSEQ multiplex PCR; in TCRdb, only in-frame clones are kept and a portion is missing. In the table there are 60,000 to 75,000 clones, 80% to 90% of which are singletons. This clone is termed medium-sized (0.01 to 0.1%). Unmatched junction bases numbered 3, after V lost 5 bases and J lost 7 bases. The CDR3 contains 13 residues. CDR1 is SGHTA, CDR2 FQGNSA, per germline. The TCR was taken from an adult with an advanced solid tumor such as melanoma, head and neck, liver or kidney cancer. This sequence joins TRBV7-2 and TRBJ1-2; TRBD1 agrees at 11 bases. Sequencing used CD4+ or CD8+ T cells sorted from blood, obtained in a trial of the OX40 agonist ivuxolimab. Here the CDR3 DNA reads TGTGCCAGCAGCCGGGACAGGGGGATTGGCTACACCTTC. Protein product: CASSRDRGIGYTF.